This TCR beta chain was captured by sequencing in a study of blood T cells in healthy people across ages. Study results and caveats: Estimates drawn from one million T cells were deemed to understate diversity. Long-lived donors exceeded aged donors in naive CD4+ cells and diversity. Age advanced and TCR beta diversity per million T cells fell, roughly linearly.

The CDR3 is 12 amino acids. Germline CDR1 and CDR2: MGHRA and YSYEKL. This clonotype has at least ten counts. Antigen specificity is unknown. Sequence at one end of the junction differs from germline and may be a read error. Next came a second PCR, run for about 7 to 12 cycles, which used a sample-barcoded 5' primer along with a J-beta primer mix. From the 5' RACE reads, TCRdb called clonotypes with MiXCR, one entry per CDR3 protein. The repertoire holds roughly 1.4 million distinct CDR3 sequences, with approximately 63% as singletons. Ranging in age from about 6 to 95, the donors were healthy Caucasian individuals from Russia.

The chain employs TRBV4-1 and TRBJ2-1; TRBD2 matches 7 bases. The sample taken for sequencing was blood. This clonotype was sampled from a young man in good health. In DNA form, the CDR3 reads TGTGCCAGCAGCCAAGGGACTAACGAGCAGTTCTTC. This translates into CASSQGTNEQFF.